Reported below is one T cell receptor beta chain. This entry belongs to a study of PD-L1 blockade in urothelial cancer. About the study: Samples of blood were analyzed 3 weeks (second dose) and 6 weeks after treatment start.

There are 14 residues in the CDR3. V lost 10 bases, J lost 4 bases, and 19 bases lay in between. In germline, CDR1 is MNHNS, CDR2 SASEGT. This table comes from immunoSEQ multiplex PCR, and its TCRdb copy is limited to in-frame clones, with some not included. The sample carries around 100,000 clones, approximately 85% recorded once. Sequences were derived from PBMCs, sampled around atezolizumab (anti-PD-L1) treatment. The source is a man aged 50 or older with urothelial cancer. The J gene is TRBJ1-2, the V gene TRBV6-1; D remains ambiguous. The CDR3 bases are TGTGCCATTTCCCCCTTAATCATCGGCTATGGCTACACCTTC. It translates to CAISPLIIGYGYTF.